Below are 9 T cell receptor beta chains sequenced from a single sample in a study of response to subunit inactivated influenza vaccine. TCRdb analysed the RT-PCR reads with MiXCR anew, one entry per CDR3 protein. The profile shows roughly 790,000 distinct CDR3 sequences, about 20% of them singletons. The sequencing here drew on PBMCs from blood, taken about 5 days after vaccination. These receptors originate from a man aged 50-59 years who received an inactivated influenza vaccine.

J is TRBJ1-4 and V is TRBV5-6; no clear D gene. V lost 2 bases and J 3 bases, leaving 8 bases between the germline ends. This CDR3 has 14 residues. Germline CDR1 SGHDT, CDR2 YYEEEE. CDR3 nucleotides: TGTGCCAGCAGCTTCGGAAATTCTAATGAAAAACTGTTTTTT. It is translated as CASSFGNSNEKLFF.

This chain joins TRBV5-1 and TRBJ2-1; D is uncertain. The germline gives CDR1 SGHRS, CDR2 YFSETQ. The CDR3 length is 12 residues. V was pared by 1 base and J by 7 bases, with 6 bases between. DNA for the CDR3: TGCGCCAGCAGCTTGCAAGAGAATGAGCAGTTCTTC. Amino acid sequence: CASSLQENEQFF.

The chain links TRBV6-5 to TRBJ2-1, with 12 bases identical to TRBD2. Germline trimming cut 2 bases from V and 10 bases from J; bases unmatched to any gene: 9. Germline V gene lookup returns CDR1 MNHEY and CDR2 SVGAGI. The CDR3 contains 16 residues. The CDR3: CASSYRGLAGLSEQFF. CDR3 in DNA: TGTGCCAGCAGTTACCGCGGACTAGCGGGGCTCTCGGAGCAGTTCTTC.

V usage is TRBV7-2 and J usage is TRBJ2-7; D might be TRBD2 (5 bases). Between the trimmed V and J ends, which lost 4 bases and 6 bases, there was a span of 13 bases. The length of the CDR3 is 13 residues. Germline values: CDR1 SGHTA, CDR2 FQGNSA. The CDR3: CASSWGVGIEQYF. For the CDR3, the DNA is TGTGCCAGCAGCTGGGGAGTGGGTATCGAGCAGTACTTC. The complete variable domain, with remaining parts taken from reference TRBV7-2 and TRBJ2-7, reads GAGVSQSPSNKVTEKGKDVELRCDPISGHTALYWYRQSLGQGLEFLIYFQGNSAPDKSGLPSDRFSAERTGGSVSTLTIQRTQQEDSAVYLCASSWGVGIEQYFGPGTRLTVT.

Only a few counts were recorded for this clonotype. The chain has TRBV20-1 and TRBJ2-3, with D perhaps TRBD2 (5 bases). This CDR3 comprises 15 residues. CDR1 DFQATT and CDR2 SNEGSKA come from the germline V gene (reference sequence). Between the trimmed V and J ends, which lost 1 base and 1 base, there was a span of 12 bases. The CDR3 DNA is TGCAGTGCTAGAGTGCGGGTCGTAGGCACAGATACGCAGTATTTT. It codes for CSARVRVVGTDTQYF.

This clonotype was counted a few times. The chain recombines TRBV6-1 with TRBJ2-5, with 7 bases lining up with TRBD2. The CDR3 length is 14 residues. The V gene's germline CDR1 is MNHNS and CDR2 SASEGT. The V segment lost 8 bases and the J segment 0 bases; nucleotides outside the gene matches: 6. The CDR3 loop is CASRGGRYQETQYF. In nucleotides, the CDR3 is TGTGCCAGCCGCGGGGGACGGTACCAAGAGACCCAGTACTTC.

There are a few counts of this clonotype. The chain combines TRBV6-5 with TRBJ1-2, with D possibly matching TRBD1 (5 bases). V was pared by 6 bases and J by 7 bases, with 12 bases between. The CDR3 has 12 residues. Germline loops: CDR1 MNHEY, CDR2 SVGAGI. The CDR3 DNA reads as TGTGCCAGCAGGGGGGGAAGCGGTGGCTACACCTTC. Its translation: CASRGGSGGYTF.

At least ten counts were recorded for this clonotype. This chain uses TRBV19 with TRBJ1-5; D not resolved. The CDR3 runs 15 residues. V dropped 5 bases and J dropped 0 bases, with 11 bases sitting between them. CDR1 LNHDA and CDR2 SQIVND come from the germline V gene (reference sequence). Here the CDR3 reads CASSLQQNSNQPQHF. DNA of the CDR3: TGTGCCAGTAGTCTGCAACAGAATAGCAATCAGCCCCAGCATTTT.

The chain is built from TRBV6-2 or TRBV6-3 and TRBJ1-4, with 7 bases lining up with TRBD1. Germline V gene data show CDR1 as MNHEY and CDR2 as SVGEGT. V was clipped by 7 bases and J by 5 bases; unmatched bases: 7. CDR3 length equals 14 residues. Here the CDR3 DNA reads TGTGCCAGCAAGAGACAGGGACCAAATGAAAAACTGTTTTTT. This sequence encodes CASKRQGPNEKLFF.